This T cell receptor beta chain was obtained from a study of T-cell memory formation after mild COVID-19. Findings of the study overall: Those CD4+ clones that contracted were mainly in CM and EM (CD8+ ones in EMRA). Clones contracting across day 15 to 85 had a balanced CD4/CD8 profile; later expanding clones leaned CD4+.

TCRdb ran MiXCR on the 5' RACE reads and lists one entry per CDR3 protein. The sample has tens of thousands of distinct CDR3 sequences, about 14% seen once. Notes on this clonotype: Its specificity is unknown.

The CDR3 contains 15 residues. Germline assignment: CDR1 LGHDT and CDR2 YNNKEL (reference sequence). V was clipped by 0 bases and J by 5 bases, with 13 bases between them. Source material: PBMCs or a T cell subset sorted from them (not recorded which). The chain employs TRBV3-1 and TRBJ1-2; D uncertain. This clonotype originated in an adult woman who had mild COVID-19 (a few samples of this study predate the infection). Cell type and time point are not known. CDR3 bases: TGTGCCAGCAGCCAAGATGAGGAGGACGGATATGGCTACACCTTC. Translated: CASSQDEEDGYGYTF.